This TCR beta chain was retrieved from a study of CD8 T cells in ankylosing spondylitis. Study-level results: Made up of under ten highly homologous variants, a TCR beta motif appeared characteristic of ankylosing spondylitis blood.

TCRdb reanalysed the 5' RACE reads using MiXCR and keeps one entry per CDR3 protein. Of more than 600,000 distinct CDR3 sequences listed, under 20% were seen once; the top ten hold 19%. The CDR3 is made up of 13 amino acids. V was clipped by 8 bases and J by 1 base, with 14 bases between them. The germline V gene encodes CDR1 DFQATT and CDR2 SNEGSKA (reference sequence). As concerns this clonotype: What it binds is not known.

This chain uses TRBV20-1 with TRBJ1-1; no reliable D call. The TCR sequence derives from a male donor with ankylosing spondylitis. Source material: blood, either unsorted or a sorted T cell fraction (not recorded which). CDR3 coding DNA: TGCAGTCAACAGATAGACACGAACACTGAAGCTTTCTTT. Its translation is CSQQIDTNTEAFF.